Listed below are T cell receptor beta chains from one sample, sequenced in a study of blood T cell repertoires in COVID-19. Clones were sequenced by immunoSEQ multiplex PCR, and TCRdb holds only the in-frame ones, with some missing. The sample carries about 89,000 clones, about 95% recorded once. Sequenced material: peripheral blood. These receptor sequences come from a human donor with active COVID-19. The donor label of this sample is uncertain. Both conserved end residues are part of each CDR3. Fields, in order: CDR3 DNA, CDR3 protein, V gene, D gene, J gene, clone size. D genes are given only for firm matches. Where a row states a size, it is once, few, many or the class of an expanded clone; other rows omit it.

cdr3_nt: TGTGCCAGCAGTAACATTGGGGGCCATGTAGATACGCAGTATTTT
cdr3_aa: CASSNIGGHVDTQYF
v_call: TRBV6-5
d_call: -
j_call: TRBJ2-3
clone_size: -

cdr3_nt: TGTGCCAGCAGAGGGGGTAACGTGAATGAGCAGTTCTTC
cdr3_aa: CASRGGNVNEQFF
v_call: TRBV27
d_call: -
j_call: TRBJ2-1
clone_size: -

cdr3_nt: TGTGCCACCAGCAGAGCAAGGGGGCGCAATATAGATACGCAGTATTTT
cdr3_aa: CATSRARGRNIDTQYF
v_call: TRBV15
d_call: TRBD1
j_call: TRBJ2-3
clone_size: -

cdr3_nt: TGTGCCAGCAGCCCCGGAGGGGCCGGGGAGCTGTTTTTT
cdr3_aa: CASSPGGAGELFF
v_call: TRBV7-2
d_call: -
j_call: TRBJ2-2
clone_size: once

cdr3_nt: TGCGCCAGCAGTGAGATTAAGGTAGCGGGGGCCCAAGAGACCCAGTACTTC
cdr3_aa: CASSEIKVAGAQETQYF
v_call: TRBV10-1
d_call: TRBD2
j_call: TRBJ2-5
clone_size: -

cdr3_nt: TGTGCCAGCAGCGCAGGGGTTTACACAGATACGCAGTATTTT
cdr3_aa: CASSAGVYTDTQYF
v_call: TRBV7-7
d_call: -
j_call: TRBJ2-3
clone_size: -

cdr3_nt: TGTGCCAGCAGGACGGGACTCACTAGCTCTGGAAACACCATATATTTT
cdr3_aa: CASRTGLTSSGNTIYF
v_call: TRBV7-8
d_call: -
j_call: TRBJ1-3
clone_size: -

cdr3_nt: TGTGCCAGCAGCTCGCGAGTCTTAGCCAAAAACATTCAGTACTTC
cdr3_aa: CASSSRVLAKNIQYF
v_call: TRBV7-2
d_call: -
j_call: TRBJ2-4
clone_size: -

cdr3_nt: TGCAGCGTCACACGTGGAGGTGGGGAGACCCAGTACTTC
cdr3_aa: CSVTRGGGETQYF
v_call: TRBV29-1
d_call: -
j_call: TRBJ2-5
clone_size: -

cdr3_nt: TGCGCCAGCAGCTTGGACACTAGCTCTGGGGCCAACGTCCTGACTTTC
cdr3_aa: CASSLDTSSGANVLTF
v_call: TRBV5-1
d_call: -
j_call: TRBJ2-6
clone_size: -

cdr3_nt: TGTGCCAGCAGTTCACGGACTAGCGGGGGCGGGGCCGGGGAGCTGTTTTTT
cdr3_aa: CASSSRTSGGGAGELFF
v_call: TRBV7-9
d_call: TRBD2
j_call: TRBJ2-2
clone_size: -